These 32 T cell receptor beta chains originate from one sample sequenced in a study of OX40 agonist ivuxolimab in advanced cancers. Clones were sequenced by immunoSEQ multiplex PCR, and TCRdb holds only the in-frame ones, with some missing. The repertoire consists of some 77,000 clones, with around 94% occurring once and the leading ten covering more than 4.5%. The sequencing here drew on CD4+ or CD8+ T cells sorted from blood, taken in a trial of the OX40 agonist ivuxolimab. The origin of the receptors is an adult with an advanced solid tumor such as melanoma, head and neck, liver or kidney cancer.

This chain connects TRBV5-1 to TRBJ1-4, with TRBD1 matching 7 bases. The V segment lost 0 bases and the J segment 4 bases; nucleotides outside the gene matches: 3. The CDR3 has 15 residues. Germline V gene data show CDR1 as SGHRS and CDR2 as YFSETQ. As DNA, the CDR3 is TGCGCCAGCAGCTTGGTGGGACAGAATAATGAAAAACTGTTTTTT. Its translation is CASSLVGQNNEKLFF.

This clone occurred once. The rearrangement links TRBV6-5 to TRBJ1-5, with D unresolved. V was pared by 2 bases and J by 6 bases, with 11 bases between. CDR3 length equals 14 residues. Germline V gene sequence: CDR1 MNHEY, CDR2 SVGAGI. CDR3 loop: CASSYTWSGQPQHF. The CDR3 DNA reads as TGTGCCAGCAGTTACACGTGGTCGGGTCAGCCCCAGCATTTT.

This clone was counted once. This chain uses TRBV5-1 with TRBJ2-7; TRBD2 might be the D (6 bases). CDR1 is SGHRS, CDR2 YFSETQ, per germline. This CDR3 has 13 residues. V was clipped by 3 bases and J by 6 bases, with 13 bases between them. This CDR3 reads CASSSMEGGEQYF. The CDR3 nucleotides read TGCGCCAGCAGCTCCATGGAGGGTGGCGAGCAGTACTTC.

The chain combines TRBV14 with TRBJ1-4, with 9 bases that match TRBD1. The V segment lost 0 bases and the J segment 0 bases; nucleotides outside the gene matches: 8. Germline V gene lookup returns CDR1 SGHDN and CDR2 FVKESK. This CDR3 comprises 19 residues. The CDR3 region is CASSQDWTGARATNEKLFF. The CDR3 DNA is TGTGCCAGCAGCCAAGATTGGACAGGGGCCCGCGCAACTAATGAAAAACTGTTTTTT.

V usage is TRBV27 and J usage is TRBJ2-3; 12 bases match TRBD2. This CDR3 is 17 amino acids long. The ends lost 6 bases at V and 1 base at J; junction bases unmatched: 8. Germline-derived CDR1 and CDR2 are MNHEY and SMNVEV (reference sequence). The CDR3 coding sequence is TGTGCCAGCAGCCCCCTAGCGGGAGGGTTAGGCACAGATACGCAGTATTTT. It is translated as CASSPLAGGLGTDTQYF.

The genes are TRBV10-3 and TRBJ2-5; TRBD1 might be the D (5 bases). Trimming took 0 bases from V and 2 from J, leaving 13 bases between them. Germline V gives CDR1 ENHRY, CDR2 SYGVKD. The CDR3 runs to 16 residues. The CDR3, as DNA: TGTGCCATCAGTGAGTCATCCCGGACACCGCAAGAGACCCAGTACTTC. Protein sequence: CAISESSRTPQETQYF.

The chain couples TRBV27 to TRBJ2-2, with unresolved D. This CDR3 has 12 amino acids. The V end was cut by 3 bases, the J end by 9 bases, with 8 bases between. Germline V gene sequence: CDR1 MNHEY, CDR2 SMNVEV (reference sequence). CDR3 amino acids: CASSLIGRELFF. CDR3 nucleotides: TGTGCCAGCAGTTTGATAGGGAGGGAGCTGTTTTTT.

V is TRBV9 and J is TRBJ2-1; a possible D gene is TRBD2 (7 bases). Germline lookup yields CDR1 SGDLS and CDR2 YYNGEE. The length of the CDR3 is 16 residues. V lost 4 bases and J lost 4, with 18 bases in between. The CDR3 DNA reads TGTGCCAGCAGCCCCCCGGGGGCTAGCGGATACAATGAGCAGTTCTTC. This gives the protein CASSPPGASGYNEQFF. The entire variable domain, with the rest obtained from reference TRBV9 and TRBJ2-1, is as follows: DSGVTQTPKHLITATGQRVTLRCSPRSGDLSVYWYQQSLDQGLQFLIQYYNGEERAKGNILERFSAQQFPDLHSELNLSSLELGDSALYFCASSPPGASGYNEQFFGPGTRLTVL.

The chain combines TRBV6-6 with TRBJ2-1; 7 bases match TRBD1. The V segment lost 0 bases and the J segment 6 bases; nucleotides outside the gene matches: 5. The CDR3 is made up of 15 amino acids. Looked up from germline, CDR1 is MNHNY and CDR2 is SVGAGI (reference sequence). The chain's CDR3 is CASSYSTAGGNEQFF. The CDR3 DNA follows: TGTGCCAGCAGTTACTCGACGGCAGGGGGCAATGAGCAGTTCTTC.

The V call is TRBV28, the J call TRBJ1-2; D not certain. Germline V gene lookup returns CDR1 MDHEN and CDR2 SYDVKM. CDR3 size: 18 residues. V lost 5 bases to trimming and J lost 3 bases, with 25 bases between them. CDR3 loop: CASSPMRPSRLLDYGYTF. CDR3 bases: TGTGCCAGCAGTCCTATGAGACCAAGTAGATTGTTGGACTATGGCTACACCTTC.

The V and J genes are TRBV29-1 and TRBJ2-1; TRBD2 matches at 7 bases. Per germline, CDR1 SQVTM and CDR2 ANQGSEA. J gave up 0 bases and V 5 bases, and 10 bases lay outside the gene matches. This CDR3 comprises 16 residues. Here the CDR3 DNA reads TGCAGCGTTCAGGATATAGCGGGCTCCTCCTACAATGAGCAGTTCTTC. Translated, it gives CSVQDIAGSSYNEQFF.

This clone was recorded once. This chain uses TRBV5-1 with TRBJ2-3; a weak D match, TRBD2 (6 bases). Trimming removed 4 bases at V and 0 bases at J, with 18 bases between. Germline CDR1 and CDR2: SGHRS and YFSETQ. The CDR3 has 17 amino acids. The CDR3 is CASSPGLNPTSTDTQYF. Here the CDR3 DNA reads TGCGCCAGCAGCCCAGGACTAAATCCAACTAGCACAGATACGCAGTATTTT.

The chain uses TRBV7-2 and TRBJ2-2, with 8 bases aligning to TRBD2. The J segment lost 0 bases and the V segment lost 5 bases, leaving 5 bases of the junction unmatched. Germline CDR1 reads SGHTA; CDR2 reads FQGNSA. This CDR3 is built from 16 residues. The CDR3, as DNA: TGTGCCAGCAGCCCCCGGGGGGGCCCGAACACCGGGGAGCTGTTTTTT. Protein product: CASSPRGGPNTGELFF.

The CDR3 protein is CASSYRGQSYNEQFF. The CDR3 nucleotides read TGTGCCAGCAGTTACCGGGGGCAATCGTACAATGAGCAGTTCTTC. The chain uses TRBV6-5 and TRBJ2-1; either TRBD1 or TRBD2 may supply D (6 bases each). The CDR3 loop spans 15 amino acids. Germline V lookup: CDR1 MNHEY, CDR2 SVGAGI. V lost 2 bases and J lost 4, with 12 bases in between.

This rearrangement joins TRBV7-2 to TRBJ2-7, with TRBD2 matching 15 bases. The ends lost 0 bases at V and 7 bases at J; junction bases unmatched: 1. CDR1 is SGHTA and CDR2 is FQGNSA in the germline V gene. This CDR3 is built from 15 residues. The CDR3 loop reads CASSLAGTSGREQYF. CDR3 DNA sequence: TGTGCCAGCAGCTTAGCGGGGACTAGCGGGAGGGAGCAGTACTTC.

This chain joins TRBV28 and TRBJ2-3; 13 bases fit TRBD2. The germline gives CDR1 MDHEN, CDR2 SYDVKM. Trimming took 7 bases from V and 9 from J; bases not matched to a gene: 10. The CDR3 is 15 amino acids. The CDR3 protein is CASTSPGTSGNTQYF. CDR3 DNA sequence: TGTGCCAGCACTTCTCCAGGGACTAGCGGGAACACGCAGTATTTT. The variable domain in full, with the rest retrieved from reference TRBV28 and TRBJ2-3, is DVKVTQSSRYLVKRTGEKVFLECVQDMDHENMFWYRQDPGLGLRLIYFSYDVKMKEKGDIPEGYSVSREKKERFSLILESASTNQTSMYLCASTSPGTSGNTQYFGPGTRLTVL.

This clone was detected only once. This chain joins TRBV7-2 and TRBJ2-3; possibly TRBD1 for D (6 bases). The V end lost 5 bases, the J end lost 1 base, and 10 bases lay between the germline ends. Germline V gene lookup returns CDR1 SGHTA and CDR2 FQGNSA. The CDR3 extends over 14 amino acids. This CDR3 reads CASSLSGGTDTQYF. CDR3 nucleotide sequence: TGTGCCAGCAGCCTATCAGGGGGCACAGATACGCAGTATTTT.

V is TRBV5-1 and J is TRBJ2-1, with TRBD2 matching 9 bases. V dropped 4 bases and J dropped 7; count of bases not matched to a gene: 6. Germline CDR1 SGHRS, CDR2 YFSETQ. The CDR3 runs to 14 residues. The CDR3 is CASSPTAGGNEQFF. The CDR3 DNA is TGCGCCAGCAGCCCGACCGCGGGGGGGAATGAGCAGTTCTTC.

CDR3 in amino acids: CASRAGASSTDTQYF. CDR3 DNA sequence: TGTGCCAGCAGAGCGGGCGCCTCTAGCACAGATACGCAGTATTTT. The rearrangement links TRBV7-3 to TRBJ2-3, with D perhaps matching TRBD2 (6 bases). The CDR3 runs 15 residues. Germline CDR1 reads SGHTA; CDR2 reads FQGTGA. Trimming took off 6 bases at V and 0 bases at J, with 13 bases between the two ends.

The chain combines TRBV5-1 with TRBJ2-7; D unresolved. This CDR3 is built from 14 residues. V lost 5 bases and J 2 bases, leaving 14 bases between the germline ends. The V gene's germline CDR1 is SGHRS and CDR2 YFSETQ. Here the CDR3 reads CASSLLQSAYEQYF. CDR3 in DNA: TGCGCCAGCAGTCTCCTACAGAGCGCCTACGAGCAGTACTTC.

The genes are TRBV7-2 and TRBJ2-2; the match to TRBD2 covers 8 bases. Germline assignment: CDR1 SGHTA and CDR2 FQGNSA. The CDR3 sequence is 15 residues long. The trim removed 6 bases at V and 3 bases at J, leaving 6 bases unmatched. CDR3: CASRLDGGDTGELFF. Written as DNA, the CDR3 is TGTGCCAGCAGATTGGACGGGGGGGACACCGGGGAGCTGTTTTTT. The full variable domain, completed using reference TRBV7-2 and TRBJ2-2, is GAGVSQSPSNKVTEKGKDVELRCDPISGHTALYWYRQSLGQGLEFLIYFQGNSAPDKSGLPSDRFSAERTGGSVSTLTIQRTQQEDSAVYLCASRLDGGDTGELFFGEGSRLTVL.

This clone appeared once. The CDR3 DNA reads TGTGCCAGCAGCCATAGCGGGAACCAGACCCAGTACTTC. It codes for CASSHSGNQTQYF. The V and J genes are TRBV5-8 and TRBJ2-5; 8 positions agree with TRBD2. Germline values: CDR1 SGHTS, CDR2 YDEGEE. The length of the CDR3 is 13 residues. V gave up 4 bases and J gave up 6 bases; unmatched junction bases: 5.

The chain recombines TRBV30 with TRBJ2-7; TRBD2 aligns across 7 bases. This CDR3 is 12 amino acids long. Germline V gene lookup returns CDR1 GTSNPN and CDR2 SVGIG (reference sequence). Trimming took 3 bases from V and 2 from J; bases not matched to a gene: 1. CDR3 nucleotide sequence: TGTGCCTGGAGCCGGGGGGCCTACGAGCAGTACTTC. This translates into CAWSRGAYEQYF.

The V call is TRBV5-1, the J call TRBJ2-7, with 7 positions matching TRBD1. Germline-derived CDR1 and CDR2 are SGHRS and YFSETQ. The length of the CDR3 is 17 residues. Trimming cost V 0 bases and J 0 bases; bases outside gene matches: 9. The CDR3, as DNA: TGCGCCAGCAGCTTGGCCCCGGGACAGTTTCCCTCCTACGAGCAGTACTTC. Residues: CASSLAPGQFPSYEQYF.

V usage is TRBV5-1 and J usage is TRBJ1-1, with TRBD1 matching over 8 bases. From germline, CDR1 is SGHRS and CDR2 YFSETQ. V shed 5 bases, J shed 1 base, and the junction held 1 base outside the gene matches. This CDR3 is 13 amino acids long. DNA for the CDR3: TGCGCCAGCAGGACAGGGGAGAACACTGAAGCTTTCTTT. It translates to CASRTGENTEAFF.

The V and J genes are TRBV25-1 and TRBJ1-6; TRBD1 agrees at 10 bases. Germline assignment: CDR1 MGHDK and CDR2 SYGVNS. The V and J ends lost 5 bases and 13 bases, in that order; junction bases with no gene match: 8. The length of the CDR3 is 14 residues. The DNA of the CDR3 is TGTGCCAGCAGTTTTCTCGGGACAGGGGTGCCCCTCCACTTT. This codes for CASSFLGTGVPLHF.

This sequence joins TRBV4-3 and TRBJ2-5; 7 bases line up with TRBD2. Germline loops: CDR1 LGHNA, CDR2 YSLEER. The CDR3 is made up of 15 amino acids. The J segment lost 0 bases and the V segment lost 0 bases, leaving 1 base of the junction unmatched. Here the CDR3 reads CASSQEGGNQETQYF. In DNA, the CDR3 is TGCGCCAGCAGCCAAGAGGGAGGGAACCAAGAGACCCAGTACTTC.

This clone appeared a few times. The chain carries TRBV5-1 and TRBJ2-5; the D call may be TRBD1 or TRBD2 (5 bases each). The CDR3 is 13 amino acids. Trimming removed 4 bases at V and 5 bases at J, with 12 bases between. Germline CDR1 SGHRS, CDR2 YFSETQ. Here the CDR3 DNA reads TGCGCCAGCAGCACCGGGACCCGGGAGACCCAGTACTTC. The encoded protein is CASSTGTRETQYF.

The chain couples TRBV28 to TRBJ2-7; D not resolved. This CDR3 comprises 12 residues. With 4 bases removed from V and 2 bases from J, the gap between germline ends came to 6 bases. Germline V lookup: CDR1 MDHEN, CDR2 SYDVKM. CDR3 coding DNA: TGTGCCAGCAGTTCGGAAACCTACGAGCAGTACTTC. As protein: CASSSETYEQYF.

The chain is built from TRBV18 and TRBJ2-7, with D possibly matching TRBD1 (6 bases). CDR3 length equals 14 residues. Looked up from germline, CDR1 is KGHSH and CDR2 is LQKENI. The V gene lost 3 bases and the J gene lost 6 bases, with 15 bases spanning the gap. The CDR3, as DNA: TGTGCCAGCTCACCCCCAGGGGCTGAGGGCGAGCAGTACTTC. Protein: CASSPPGAEGEQYF. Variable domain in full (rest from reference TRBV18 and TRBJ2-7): NAGVMQNPRHLVRRRGQEARLRCSPMKGHSHVYWYRQLPEEGLKFMVYLQKENIIDESGMPKERFSAEFPKEGPSILRIQQVVRGDSAAYFCASSPPGAEGEQYFGPGTRLTVT.

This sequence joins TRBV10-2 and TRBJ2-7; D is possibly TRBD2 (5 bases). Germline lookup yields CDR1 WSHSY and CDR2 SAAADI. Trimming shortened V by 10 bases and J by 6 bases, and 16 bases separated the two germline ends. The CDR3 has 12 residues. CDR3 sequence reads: CANAGETCEQYF. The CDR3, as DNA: TGCGCCAACGCCGGGGAAACCTGCGAGCAGTACTTC.

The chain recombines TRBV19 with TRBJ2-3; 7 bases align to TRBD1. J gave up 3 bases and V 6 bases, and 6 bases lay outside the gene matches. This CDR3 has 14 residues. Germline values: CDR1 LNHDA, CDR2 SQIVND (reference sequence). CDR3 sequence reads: CASRQGGATDTQYF. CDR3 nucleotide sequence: TGTGCCAGTAGACAAGGGGGCGCGACAGATACGCAGTATTTT.